The 6 T cell receptor beta chains below all came from one sample that was sequenced in a study of blood T cell repertoires in COVID-19. The method was immunoSEQ multiplex PCR; TCRdb's version includes in-frame clones alone and lacks a portion of them. The sample shows about 170,000 clones, around 84% of them seen only once. The sequencing sample was made of peripheral blood. Receptors originate from a woman over 75 with COVID-19, enrolled during active disease.

J is TRBJ1-2 and V is TRBV24-1; 8 nucleotides agree with TRBD1. Losses at the gene ends were 2 bases for V and 6 bases for J; bases not matched to a gene: 7. The germline CDR1 and CDR2 sequences are KGHDR and SFDVKD. There are 15 residues in the CDR3. The CDR3 DNA is TGTGCCACCAGTGATTCTAGGTCAGGGGGCAATGGCTACACCTTC. It encodes CATSDSRSGGNGYTF.

The V call is TRBV3-1 (or the pseudogene TRBV3-2), the J call TRBJ1-3; unclear D gene. The V gene's germline CDR1 is LGHDT and CDR2 YNNKEL (reference sequence). V was trimmed by 1 base and J by 0 bases, leaving 7 bases between them. The length of the CDR3 is 15 residues. The CDR3 coding sequence is TGTGCCAGCAGCCAAGGACTGATCTCTGGAAACACCATATATTTT. This translates into CASSQGLISGNTIYF.

The genes are TRBV5-6 and TRBJ1-6, with 7 nucleotides matching TRBD1. CDR1 and CDR2 (germline): SGHDT, YYEEEE. The CDR3 consists of 11 residues. V dropped 4 bases and J dropped 14; count of bases not matched to a gene: 3. The CDR3: CASSLQGALHF. The DNA of the CDR3 is TGTGCCAGCAGCCTGCAGGGGGCCCTCCACTTT.

This chain joins TRBV7-9 and TRBJ2-2; no definite D call. The ends were cut back, 0 bases at V and 8 bases at J, with 4 bases in the middle. Germline-derived CDR1 and CDR2 are SEHNR and FQNEAQ (reference sequence). The CDR3 runs to 12 residues. The CDR3 region is CASSLALGELFF. Written as DNA, the CDR3 is TGTGCCAGCAGCTTAGCCCTGGGGGAGCTGTTTTTT. Filled out from reference TRBV7-9 and TRBJ2-2, the complete variable domain reads DTGVSQNPRHKITKRGQNVTFRCDPISEHNRLYWYRQTLGQGPEFLTYFQNEAQLEKSRLLSDRFSAERPKGSFSTLEIQRTEQGDSAMYLCASSLALGELFFGEGSRLTVL.

The genes are TRBV28 and TRBJ2-6; 7 bases are a match to TRBD1. CDR1 MDHEN and CDR2 SYDVKM come from the germline V gene. V trimming: 6 bases; J trimming: 4 bases; junction bases outside the gene matches: 15. The CDR3 is 18 amino acids. In DNA form, the CDR3 reads TGTGCCAGCAGCTCGGGACAGACTTTCTTGCGGGGGGCCAACGTCCTGACTTTC. Its protein is CASSSGQTFLRGANVLTF.

This rearrangement joins TRBV28 to TRBJ1-3; TRBD1 is a possible D gene (6 bases). Germline V gene lookup returns CDR1 MDHEN and CDR2 SYDVKM. The CDR3 is made up of 15 amino acids. With 5 bases removed from V and 3 bases from J, the gap between germline ends came to 14 bases. CDR3 sequence reads: CASSTTTGLGNTIYF. The CDR3 nucleotides read TGTGCCAGCAGTACTACCACAGGGCTTGGAAACACCATATATTTT.